The 11 T cell receptor beta chains presented below share a single source sample, sequenced in a study of beta chain features in type 1 diabetes. Points from the study as a whole: TCRB CDR3s were moderately but significantly shorter in Type 1 diabetes patients in all four CD4+ subsets.

Expressed TCRB transcripts were sequenced after all isolated RNA was converted to cDNA. Sequenced by immunoSEQ multiplex PCR; TCRdb stores in-frame clones only, minus some. The sample carries approximately 170,000 clones, about 7.8% recorded once. These receptors' antigens are unknown. The specimen sequenced was central memory CD4+ T cells from blood. The receptor source for this set is a woman in her thirties or forties with type 1 diabetes.

The CDR3 loop reads CASSRISGRADTQYF. CDR3 in DNA: TGTGCCAGCAGCCGAATTAGCGGGAGGGCAGATACGCAGTATTTT. The V gene is TRBV7-9, the J gene TRBJ2-3; 11 bases fit TRBD2. This CDR3 spans 15 amino acids. Germline V gives CDR1 SEHNR, CDR2 FQNEAQ (reference sequence). With V trimmed by 5 bases and J by 4 bases, 5 bases remained unmatched.

This clone was picked up a small number of times. This chain joins TRBV6-1 and TRBJ1-5, with D possibly TRBD1 on 5 matching bases. The germline V gene has CDR1 MNHNS and CDR2 SASEGT. The V and J ends lost 4 bases and 7 bases respectively, with 17 bases between them. The CDR3 extends over 15 amino acids. The CDR3 is CASSVQAPGEQPQHF. The CDR3 bases are TGTGCCAGCAGTGTTCAGGCCCCGGGGGAGCAGCCCCAGCATTTT.

This chain joins TRBV19 and TRBJ2-1; 11 nucleotides agree with TRBD2. V lost 4 bases and J lost 0; bases outside the gene matches: 2. CDR3 length equals 16 residues. CDR1 LNHDA and CDR2 SQIVND come from the germline V gene (reference sequence). Here the CDR3 reads CASSRLAGSSYNEQFF. CDR3 sequence (DNA): TGTGCCAGTAGTAGACTAGCGGGGAGCTCCTACAATGAGCAGTTCTTC.

This sequence joins TRBV15 and TRBJ2-1, with 11 bases identical to TRBD1. CDR1 and CDR2 from the germline V gene are LNHNV and YYDKDF (reference sequence). The CDR3 covers 15 residues. Trimming at V came to 7 bases and at J to 4 bases, leaving 6 bases not matched to a gene. The CDR3 loop reads CATTEGQGVYNEQFF. CDR3 coding DNA: TGTGCCACCACAGAGGGACAGGGGGTGTACAATGAGCAGTTCTTC.

With respect to this clone: The junction and the germline gene differ at one end; a read error may be behind it. The V gene is TRBV4-1, the J gene TRBJ1-4; possible D gene TRBD1, 6 bases. The CDR3 spans 14 residues. Germline V gene lookup returns CDR1 MGHRA and CDR2 YSYEKL. The CDR3 loop is CASSQHRDNEKLFF. The DNA of the CDR3 is TGTGCCAGCAGCCAACACAGGGATAATGAAAAACTGTTTTTT.

This chain joins TRBV5-1 and TRBJ2-1; 7 bases match TRBD2. Germline loops: CDR1 SGHRS, CDR2 YFSETQ. This CDR3 contains 15 residues. Trimming removed 6 bases from V and 6 bases from J; junction bases left unmatched: 12. CDR3: CASNDLSGTINEQFF. CDR3 in DNA: TGCGCCAGCAACGACCTCTCCGGGACTATCAATGAGCAGTTCTTC.

About this clone itself: Other DNA sequences in the sample encode the same CDR3. V gene TRBV7-3 combines with J gene TRBJ2-2; 10 bases are a match to TRBD1. The ends lost 6 bases at V and 6 bases at J; junction bases unmatched: 7. There are 15 residues in the CDR3. The germline CDR1 and CDR2 sequences are SGHTA and FQGTGA. The CDR3: CASSSGTGVSGELFF. The CDR3 region has the DNA TGTGCCAGCAGTTCCGGGACAGGGGTGTCCGGGGAGCTGTTTTTT. The variable domain in full, completed from reference TRBV7-3 and TRBJ2-2, reads GAGVSQTPSNKVTEKGKYVELRCDPISGHTALYWYRQSLGQGPEFLIYFQGTGAADDSGLPNDRFFAVRPEGSVSTLKIQRTERGDSAVYLCASSSGTGVSGELFFGEGSRLTVL.

This clone was picked up a small number of times. The rearrangement uses TRBV30 and TRBJ2-5, with 10 bases matching TRBD2. The CDR3 runs to 14 residues. V gave up 5 bases and J gave up 5 bases; unmatched junction bases: 8. Per germline, CDR1 GTSNPN and CDR2 SVGIG (reference sequence). CDR3 in amino acids: CAWGASGRGETQYF. Here the CDR3 DNA reads TGTGCCTGGGGCGCTAGCGGGAGAGGGGAGACCCAGTACTTC.

The genes are TRBV9 and TRBJ2-3; 9 nucleotides line up with TRBD2. The V segment lost 0 bases and the J segment 4 bases; nucleotides outside the gene matches: 6. The CDR3 spans 16 residues. CDR1 and CDR2 (germline): SGDLS, YYNGEE. As DNA, the CDR3 is TGTGCCAGCAGCGTAGGGGGACTAGCTGGTTCAGATACGCAGTATTTT. This codes for CASSVGGLAGSDTQYF.

This clone has only a few counts. This chain connects TRBV18 to TRBJ1-3; 7 positions match TRBD1. The CDR3 consists of 16 residues. V gave up 5 bases and J gave up 0 bases; unmatched junction bases: 7. Germline values: CDR1 KGHSH, CDR2 LQKENI. CDR3 bases: TGTGCCAGCTCATCGCCCCGGGACAGCTCTGGAAACACCATATATTTT. Encoded protein: CASSSPRDSSGNTIYF. The entire variable domain, with the rest obtained from reference TRBV18 and TRBJ1-3, is as follows: NAGVMQNPRHLVRRRGQEARLRCSPMKGHSHVYWYRQLPEEGLKFMVYLQKENIIDESGMPKERFSAEFPKEGPSILRIQQVVRGDSAAYFCASSSPRDSSGNTIYFGEGSWLTVV.

The chain employs TRBV5-6 and TRBJ1-1; D remains ambiguous. The CDR3 covers 12 residues. V was trimmed by 6 bases and J by 11 bases, leaving 17 bases between them. Germline V gene sequence: CDR1 SGHDT, CDR2 YYEEEE. The CDR3 loop is CASTVLGGRAFF. The CDR3 nucleotides read TGTGCCAGCACCGTCCTGGGAGGGAGGGCTTTCTTT.